Following are 14 T cell receptor beta chains from one sample sequenced in a study of cytomegalovirus exposure and HLA in healthy donors. Primers: 60 Vbeta forward and 13 Jbeta reverse. Produced via immunoSEQ multiplex PCR; TCRdb's table is partial and in-frame only. Of 180,000 or so clones in the sample, around 80% are singletons; the top ten hold roughly 7.1%. The source material was PBMCs. The receptors stem from a woman aged 40 to 55 in good health and CMV-seropositive.

The chain has TRBV30 and TRBJ2-3, with 8 bases aligning to TRBD1. Losses at the gene ends were 7 bases for V and 4 bases for J; bases not matched to a gene: 4. CDR1 is GTSNPN, CDR2 SVGIG, per germline (reference sequence). This CDR3 is 12 amino acids long. The CDR3 spells CAFDRGADTQYF. Written as DNA, the CDR3 is TGTGCCTTCGACAGGGGCGCAGATACGCAGTATTTT.

This sequence joins TRBV2 and TRBJ1-6; 9 nucleotides match TRBD1. Germline CDR1 SNHLY, CDR2 FYNNEI. There are 15 residues in the CDR3. J gave up 7 bases and V 3 bases, and 4 bases lay outside the gene matches. CDR3 in amino acids: CASSEGTGRNSPLHF. In DNA form, the CDR3 reads TGTGCCAGCAGTGAGGGGACAGGGAGGAATTCACCCCTCCACTTT. Filled out from reference TRBV2 and TRBJ1-6, the complete variable domain reads EPEVTQTPSHQVTQMGQEVILRCVPISNHLYFYWYRQILGQKVEFLVSFYNNEISEKSEIFDDQFSVERPDGSNFTLKIRSTKLEDSAMYFCASSEGTGRNSPLHFGNGTRLTVT.

The chain has TRBV9 and TRBJ2-7; no firm D call. This CDR3 region has 13 residues. Germline V gives CDR1 SGDLS, CDR2 YYNGEE. Between the trimmed V and J ends, which lost 4 bases and 5 bases, there was a span of 13 bases. DNA of the CDR3: TGTGCCAGCAGCAAGGCCGGGTCTAACGAGCAGTACTTC. This gives the protein CASSKAGSNEQYF.

V usage is TRBV5-4 and J usage is TRBJ1-4; D call uncertain. Germline V gene data show CDR1 as SGHNT and CDR2 as YYREEE (reference sequence). Trimming removed 5 bases from V and 6 bases from J, with 11 bases in between. CDR3 length: 13 amino acids. CDR3 residues: CASRPFRDEKLFF. The CDR3 region has the DNA TGTGCCAGCAGACCTTTCCGAGATGAAAAACTGTTTTTT.

This sequence joins TRBV9 and TRBJ2-5, with 7 bases that match TRBD2. The CDR3 length is 15 residues. Germline assignment: CDR1 SGDLS and CDR2 YYNGEE. J was trimmed by 1 base and V by 0 bases; bases with no gene match: 3. CDR3 loop: CASSVGLAVQETQYF. In DNA form, the CDR3 reads TGTGCCAGCAGCGTAGGCCTAGCGGTCCAAGAGACCCAGTACTTC.

The rearrangement links TRBV28 to TRBJ1-5; 9 bases line up with TRBD1. Germline lookup yields CDR1 MDHEN and CDR2 SYDVKM. CDR3 length: 14 amino acids. V lost 5 bases, J lost 5 bases, and 4 bases stayed unmatched. CDR3 DNA: TGTGCCAGCAGTGGGGACAGGGCCTATCAGCCCCAGCATTTT. Protein product: CASSGDRAYQPQHF.

The chain couples TRBV6-4 to TRBJ2-1; TRBD2 matches at 8 bases. V shed 2 bases, J shed 8 bases, and the junction held 8 bases outside the gene matches. Germline CDR1 and CDR2: MRHNA and SNTAGT. This CDR3 contains 15 residues. CDR3 sequence: CASSDGTGGPDEQFF. DNA for the CDR3: TGTGCCAGCAGTGACGGGACGGGAGGGCCGGATGAGCAGTTCTTC.

This clone has a handful of counts. The J gene is TRBJ2-7, the V gene TRBV9, with D possibly being TRBD1 (6 bases). CDR1 is SGDLS and CDR2 is YYNGEE in the germline V gene. This CDR3 contains 15 residues. V lost 1 base, J lost 0 bases, and 11 bases lay in between. The CDR3: CASSVYRDLSYEQYF. The CDR3 nucleotides are TGTGCCAGCAGCGTATACAGGGACCTCTCCTACGAGCAGTACTTC.

This clone has a handful of counts. The genes are TRBV2 and TRBJ2-7; 9 bases are shared with TRBD1. V lost 6 bases and J lost 6; bases outside the gene matches: 9. Germline loops: CDR1 SNHLY, CDR2 FYNNEI. The CDR3 has 14 amino acids. CDR3 sequence (DNA): TGTGCCAGCAGGATGGAACAGGGGGCTGTCGAGCAGTACTTC. Its translation: CASRMEQGAVEQYF.

This rearrangement joins TRBV29-1 to TRBJ2-7; 11 nucleotides match TRBD1. With 8 bases clipped from V and 5 bases from J, the junction kept 20 bases outside the gene matches. Germline CDR1 reads SQVTM; CDR2 reads ANQGSEA. The CDR3 consists of 17 residues. The DNA of the CDR3 is TGCAGCATCTCCGGGACAGGGGGTCTAGCGGGGTTGGACGAGCAGTACTTC. This codes for CSISGTGGLAGLDEQYF.

This clone was observed a handful of times. The genes are TRBV11-3 and TRBJ2-7; D remains ambiguous. CDR1 and CDR2 from the germline V gene are SGHNT and YENEEA. The CDR3 spans 12 residues. V was clipped by 3 bases and J by 5 bases, with 8 bases between them. Here the CDR3 reads CASSLGPNEQYF. CDR3 DNA: TGTGCCAGCAGCTTGGGCCCCAACGAGCAGTACTTC.

The V call is TRBV18, the J call TRBJ1-5; D is undetermined. Germline CDR1 is KGHSH and CDR2 is LQKENI. This CDR3 has 14 amino acids. V was shortened by 3 bases and J by 1 base, with 7 bases between the two germline ends. CDR3 region: CASSPEGSNQPQHF. The CDR3, as DNA: TGTGCCAGCTCACCCGAGGGAAGCAATCAGCCCCAGCATTTT.

This clone has a handful of counts. This rearrangement joins TRBV5-4 to TRBJ1-1, with 8 positions matching TRBD1. The J segment lost 7 bases and the V segment lost 7 bases, leaving 3 bases of the junction unmatched. Germline loops: CDR1 SGHNT, CDR2 YYREEE (reference sequence). The CDR3 is made up of 11 amino acids. CDR3: CASQDRGEAFF. CDR3 coding DNA: TGTGCCAGCCAAGACAGGGGTGAAGCTTTCTTT.

The V call is TRBV7-2, the J call TRBJ2-7; 8 nucleotides align to TRBD2. Germline CDR1 and CDR2: SGHTA and FQGNSA. The CDR3 length is 15 residues. Trimming removed 4 bases from V and 0 bases from J; junction bases left unmatched: 5. The CDR3 sequence: CASSSSSGSSYEQYF. DNA for the CDR3: TGTGCCAGCAGCTCCTCGAGCGGGAGCTCCTACGAGCAGTACTTC. The entire variable domain, with the rest obtained from reference TRBV7-2 and TRBJ2-7, is as follows: GAGVSQSPSNKVTEKGKDVELRCDPISGHTALYWYRQSLGQGLEFLIYFQGNSAPDKSGLPSDRFSAERTGGSVSTLTIQRTQQEDSAVYLCASSSSSGSSYEQYFGPGTRLTVT.